Listed here are 24 T cell receptor beta chains from one sample, sequenced in a study of beta chain features in type 1 diabetes. General observations from the study: TCRB CDR3s from Type 1 diabetes patients were moderately but significantly shorter in all four CD4+ subsets.

Every bit of the isolated RNA underwent reverse transcription, so sequencing read expressed TCRB transcripts. Libraries were prepared by immunoSEQ multiplex PCR; TCRdb keeps only in-frame clonotypes and omits some of them. The sample contains hundreds of thousands of clones, 13% of which appear only once. For these TCRs, the target antigens are not known. The sequenced sample was naive CD4+ T cells from blood. The source is a man younger than 35 with type 1 diabetes.

The CDR3: CASSAPGRDSPLHF. The DNA for the CDR3 is TGTGCCAGCAGTGCGCCAGGTCGAGATTCACCCCTCCACTTT. V and J are TRBV27 and TRBJ1-6; unclear D gene. CDR1 and CDR2 from the germline V gene are MNHEY and SMNVEV (reference sequence). Trimming shortened V by 5 bases and J by 8 bases, and 13 bases separated the two germline ends. This CDR3 has 14 amino acids.

V usage is TRBV27 and J usage is TRBJ1-1, with 9 bases lining up with TRBD1. The ends lost 6 bases at V and 3 bases at J; junction bases unmatched: 11. Germline V gives CDR1 MNHEY, CDR2 SMNVEV (reference sequence). CDR3 length equals 16 residues. The CDR3 bases are TGTGCCAGCAGCCCTCCGGGACAGGGATTTGACACTGAAGCTTTCTTT. As protein: CASSPPGQGFDTEAFF.

This chain links TRBV29-1 with TRBJ2-7; D is undetermined. CDR3 size: 14 residues. CDR1 is SQVTM, CDR2 ANQGSEA, per germline. V dropped 7 bases and J dropped 5 bases, with 21 bases sitting between them. CDR3 amino acids: CSAAPILGSHEQYF. CDR3 sequence (DNA): TGCAGCGCCGCCCCTATCCTCGGGTCCCACGAGCAGTACTTC.

The J gene is TRBJ2-1, the V gene TRBV14, with TRBD2 as a possible D gene (6 bases). V lost 8 bases to trimming and J lost 0 bases, with 14 bases between them. The CDR3 length is 15 residues. Germline-derived CDR1 and CDR2 are SGHDN and FVKESK. CDR3 region: CASRGDLTSYNEQFF. The CDR3, as DNA: TGTGCCAGCCGCGGGGACCTGACCTCCTACAATGAGCAGTTCTTC.

This clone occurred a few times. This chain connects TRBV6-1 to TRBJ1-1; 7 bases map to TRBD1. Germline-derived CDR1 and CDR2 are MNHNS and SASEGT. V trimming: 7 bases; J trimming: 0 bases; junction bases outside the gene matches: 5. CDR3 length equals 14 residues. Here the CDR3 DNA reads TGTGCCAGCACCCCCGACAGGGTGAACACTGAAGCTTTCTTT. This gives the protein CASTPDRVNTEAFF.

This clone was counted a few times. The same CDR3 arises from other DNA sequences in this sample as well. The chain carries TRBV28 and TRBJ1-5; 9 bases are shared with TRBD1. This CDR3 is 14 amino acids long. V lost 3 bases to trimming and J lost 5 bases; unmatched junction nucleotides: 2. Per the germline V gene, CDR1 is MDHEN and CDR2 is SYDVKM. DNA for the CDR3: TGTGCCAGCAGTTTGGGGACAGGGCATCAGCCCCAGCATTTT. Protein sequence: CASSLGTGHQPQHF. Full variable domain (remainder filled in from reference TRBV28 and TRBJ1-5): DVKVTQSSRYLVKRTGEKVFLECVQDMDHENMFWYRQDPGLGLRLIYFSYDVKMKEKGDIPEGYSVSREKKERFSLILESASTNQTSMYLCASSLGTGHQPQHFGDGTRLSIL.

This clone was found a few times. This chain uses TRBV19 with TRBJ2-5; 11 bases align to TRBD1. Germline CDR1 reads LNHDA; CDR2 reads SQIVND (reference sequence). This CDR3 is built from 17 residues. Germline trimming cut 4 bases from V and 4 bases from J; bases unmatched to any gene: 11. As DNA, the CDR3 is TGTGCCAGTAGTACCGGATCGGACAGGGGGCGGCGAGAGACCCAGTACTTC. As protein: CASSTGSDRGRRETQYF.

In this sample, this clone turned up a few times. J is TRBJ1-1 and V is TRBV27, with unresolved D. The V gene lost 4 bases and the J gene lost 1 base, with 7 bases spanning the gap. Germline CDR1 is MNHEY and CDR2 is SMNVEV (reference sequence). The CDR3 runs to 13 residues. The CDR3 region is CASSYTANTEAFF. The CDR3 DNA sequence: TGTGCCAGCAGTTATACAGCGAACACTGAAGCTTTCTTT.

This clone occurred a few times. Other DNA sequences in this sample translate to the same CDR3. The chain has TRBV27 and TRBJ2-3; D remains unclear. Trimming took off 3 bases at V and 6 bases at J, with 4 bases between the two ends. The V gene's germline CDR1 is MNHEY and CDR2 SMNVEV (reference sequence). The length of the CDR3 is 11 residues. CDR3 in amino acids: CASSLADTQYF. CDR3 in DNA: TGTGCCAGCAGTTTGGCGGATACGCAGTATTTT.

This chain uses TRBV30 with TRBJ1-5, with TRBD1 matching over 9 bases. CDR1 and CDR2 from the germline V gene are GTSNPN and SVGIG (reference sequence). CDR3 length: 17 residues. Trimming removed 2 bases from V and 3 bases from J; junction bases left unmatched: 11. CDR3 loop: CAWSPVFDRGNNQPQHF. CDR3 coding DNA: TGTGCCTGGAGTCCCGTTTTCGACAGGGGGAACAATCAGCCCCAGCATTTT.

The chain uses TRBV9 and TRBJ2-2; D is uncertain. This CDR3 has 13 residues. V gave up 3 bases and J gave up 4 bases, with 7 bases separating them. From germline, CDR1 is SGDLS and CDR2 YYNGEE. The CDR3: CASSGGFTGELFF. DNA for the CDR3: TGTGCCAGCAGCGGGGGATTCACCGGGGAGCTGTTTTTT.

The V and J genes are TRBV2 and TRBJ2-1; the D is unclear. Trimming pared 6 bases from V and 3 bases from J, leaving 12 bases between. The CDR3 spans 14 residues. Germline CDR1 SNHLY, CDR2 FYNNEI. CDR3: CASSPYSSYNEQFF. The CDR3 region has the DNA TGTGCCAGCAGCCCATATAGCAGCTACAATGAGCAGTTCTTC.

This clone appeared a single time. The chain joins TRBV5-1 to TRBJ2-2, with D tentatively TRBD1 (6 bases). Germline loops: CDR1 SGHRS, CDR2 YFSETQ. The V end was cut by 6 bases, the J end by 0 bases, with 15 bases between. The CDR3 consists of 16 residues. The CDR3 protein is CASNPRGSPNTGELFF. The CDR3 region has the DNA TGCGCCAGCAACCCCAGGGGATCCCCGAACACCGGGGAGCTGTTTTTT.

CDR3 nucleotides: TGCGCCAGCAGCCACGCTAGCGTAAACACTGAAGCTTTCTTT. Residues: CASSHASVNTEAFF. V usage is TRBV5-1 and J usage is TRBJ1-1; the D is unclear. Germline-derived CDR1 and CDR2 are SGHRS and YFSETQ. This CDR3 has 14 amino acids. Deletions cut 4 bases from V and 2 bases from J, with 12 bases between.

As for this clone: The junction differs from germline at one of its ends, possibly a read error. This chain joins TRBV20-1 and TRBJ1-2; D is unclear. The CDR3 sequence is 10 residues long. The germline V gene encodes CDR1 DFQATT and CDR2 SNEGSKA (reference sequence). The CDR3 region is CSTRDSSATF. The CDR3 DNA follows: TGCAGTACTAGAGATTCCAGCGCAACGTTC.

The chain joins TRBV5-6 to TRBJ2-7; D is unresolved. This CDR3 region has 12 residues. The V and J ends lost 4 bases and 1 base respectively, with 6 bases between them. The germline CDR1 and CDR2 sequences are SGHDT and YYEEEE. The chain's CDR3 is CASSVWSYEQYF. CDR3 in DNA: TGTGCCAGCAGCGTGTGGTCCTACGAGCAGTACTTC.

The chain uses TRBV6-6 and TRBJ2-5; no firm D call. The CDR3 totals 15 residues. V shed 2 bases and J shed 1 base, with 11 bases lying between them. The germline V gene has CDR1 MNHNY and CDR2 SVGAGI (reference sequence). In DNA, the CDR3 is TGTGCCAGCAGTTACGACTCCACCCTCCAAGAGACCCAGTACTTC. Amino acids: CASSYDSTLQETQYF.

This clone was picked up a small number of times. The chain uses TRBV15 and TRBJ1-4; TRBD1 aligns across 9 bases. Per germline, CDR1 LNHNV and CDR2 YYDKDF (reference sequence). The CDR3 covers 17 residues. The V gene end was trimmed by 3 bases and the J gene end by 5 bases; junction bases not matched to a gene: 10. The CDR3 reads CATSREEPGQGNEKLFF. The CDR3 DNA reads as TGTGCCACCAGCAGGGAGGAACCGGGACAGGGAAATGAAAAACTGTTTTTT.

The chain combines TRBV7-2 with TRBJ1-2; 8 nucleotides line up with TRBD1. CDR1 is SGHTA, CDR2 FQGNSA, per germline. Trimming removed 5 bases from V and 3 bases from J; junction bases left unmatched: 5. The CDR3 is 14 residues long. The CDR3 here is CASSPQGQDYGYTF. CDR3 bases: TGTGCCAGCAGCCCGCAGGGACAGGACTATGGCTACACCTTC.

CDR3: CASRDPAREGYGYTF. The DNA for the CDR3 is TGTGCCAGCAGAGACCCGGCCAGGGAAGGTTATGGCTACACCTTC. The chain is built from TRBV6-6 and TRBJ1-2; D might be TRBD1 (5 bases). The length of the CDR3 is 15 residues. V lost 6 bases and J 5 bases, leaving 19 bases between the germline ends. Germline V gene sequence: CDR1 MNHNY, CDR2 SVGAGI (reference sequence).

This clone came up a few times. The chain carries TRBV5-4 and TRBJ2-5; 7 bases map to TRBD1. Germline loops: CDR1 SGHNT, CDR2 YYREEE (reference sequence). This CDR3 has 14 residues. The ends lost 4 bases at V and 4 bases at J; junction bases unmatched: 7. The CDR3 coding sequence is TGTGCCAGCAGCAAGGGGACAGAAGGAGAGACCCAGTACTTC. Translating gives CASSKGTEGETQYF.

Note on this clone: Other DNA sequences in this sample translate to the same CDR3. The rearrangement joins TRBV18 to TRBJ2-5, with D tentatively TRBD2 (5 bases). Germline V gene data show CDR1 as KGHSH and CDR2 as LQKENI. The CDR3 runs to 13 residues. The V and J ends lost 3 bases and 0 bases respectively, with 5 bases between them. The CDR3: CASSPRDQETQYF. The CDR3 nucleotides are TGTGCCAGCTCACCGAGGGACCAAGAGACCCAGTACTTC.

This chain links TRBV29-1 with TRBJ1-2; unclear D gene. Germline CDR1 is SQVTM and CDR2 is ANQGSEA. V was trimmed by 2 bases and J by 5 bases, leaving 9 bases between them. There are 12 residues in the CDR3. CDR3 sequence: CSVEKLTYGYTF. The CDR3 DNA is TGCAGCGTTGAAAAACTGACTTATGGCTACACCTTC.

The sample holds a few counts of this clone. This chain's CDR3 is CASTNRDREETQYF. The CDR3 bases are TGTGCCAGCACCAACCGGGACAGGGAGGAGACCCAGTACTTC. The rearrangement joins TRBV6-1 to TRBJ2-5; 9 nucleotides match TRBD1. Germline CDR1 is MNHNS and CDR2 is SASEGT. Trimming at V came to 7 bases and at J to 5 bases, leaving 8 bases not matched to a gene. This CDR3 comprises 14 residues.